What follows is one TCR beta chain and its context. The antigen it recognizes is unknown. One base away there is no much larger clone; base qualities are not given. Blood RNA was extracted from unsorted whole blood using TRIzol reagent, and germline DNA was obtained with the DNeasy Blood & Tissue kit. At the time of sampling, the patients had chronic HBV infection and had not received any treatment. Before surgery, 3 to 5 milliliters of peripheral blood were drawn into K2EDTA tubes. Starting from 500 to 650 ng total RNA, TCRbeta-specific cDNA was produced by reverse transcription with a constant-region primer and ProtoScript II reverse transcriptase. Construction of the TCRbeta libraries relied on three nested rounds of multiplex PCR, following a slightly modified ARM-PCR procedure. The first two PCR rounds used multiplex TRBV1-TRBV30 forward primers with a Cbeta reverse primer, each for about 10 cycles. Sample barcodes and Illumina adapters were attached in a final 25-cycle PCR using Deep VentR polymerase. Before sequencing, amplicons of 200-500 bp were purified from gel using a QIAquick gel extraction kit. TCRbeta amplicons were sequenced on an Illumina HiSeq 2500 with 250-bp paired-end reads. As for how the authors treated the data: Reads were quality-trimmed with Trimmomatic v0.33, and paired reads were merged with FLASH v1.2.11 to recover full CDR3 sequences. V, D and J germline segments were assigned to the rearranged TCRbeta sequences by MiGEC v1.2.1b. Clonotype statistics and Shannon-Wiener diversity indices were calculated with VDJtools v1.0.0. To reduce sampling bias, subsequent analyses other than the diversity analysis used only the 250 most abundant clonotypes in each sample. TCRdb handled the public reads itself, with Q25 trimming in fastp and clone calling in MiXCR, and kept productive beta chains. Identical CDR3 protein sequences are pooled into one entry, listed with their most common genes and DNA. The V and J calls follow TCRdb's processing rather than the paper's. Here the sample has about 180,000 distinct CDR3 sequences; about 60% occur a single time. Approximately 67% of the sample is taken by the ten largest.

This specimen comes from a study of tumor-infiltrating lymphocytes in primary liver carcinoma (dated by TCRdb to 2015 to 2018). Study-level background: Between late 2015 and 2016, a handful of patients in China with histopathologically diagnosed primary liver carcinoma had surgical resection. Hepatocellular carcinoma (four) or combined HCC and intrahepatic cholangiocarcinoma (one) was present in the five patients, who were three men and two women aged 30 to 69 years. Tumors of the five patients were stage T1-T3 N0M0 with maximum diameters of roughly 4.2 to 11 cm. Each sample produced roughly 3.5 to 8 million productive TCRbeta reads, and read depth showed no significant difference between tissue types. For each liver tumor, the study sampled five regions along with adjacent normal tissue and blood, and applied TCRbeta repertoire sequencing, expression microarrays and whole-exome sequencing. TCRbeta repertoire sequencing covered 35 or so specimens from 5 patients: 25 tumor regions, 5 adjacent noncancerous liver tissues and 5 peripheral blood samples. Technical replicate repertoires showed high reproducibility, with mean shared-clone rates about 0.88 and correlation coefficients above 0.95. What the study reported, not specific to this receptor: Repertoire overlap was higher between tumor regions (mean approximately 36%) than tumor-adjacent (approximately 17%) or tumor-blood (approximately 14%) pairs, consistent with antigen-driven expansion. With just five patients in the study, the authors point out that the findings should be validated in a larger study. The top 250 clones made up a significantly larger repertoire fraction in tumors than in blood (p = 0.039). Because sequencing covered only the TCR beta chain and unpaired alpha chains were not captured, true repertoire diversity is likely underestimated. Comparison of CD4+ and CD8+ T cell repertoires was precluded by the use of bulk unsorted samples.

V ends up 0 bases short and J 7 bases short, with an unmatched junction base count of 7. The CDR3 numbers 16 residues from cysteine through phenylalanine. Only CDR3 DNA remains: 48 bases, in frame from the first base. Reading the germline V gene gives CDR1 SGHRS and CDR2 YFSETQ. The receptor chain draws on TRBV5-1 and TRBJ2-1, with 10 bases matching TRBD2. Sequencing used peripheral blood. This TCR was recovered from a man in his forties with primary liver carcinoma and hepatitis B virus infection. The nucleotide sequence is TGCGCCAGCAGCTTGGCCGCTAGCGGGAGAGGTAATGAGCAGTTCTTC. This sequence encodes CASSLAASGRGNEQFF.